Sequencing of this T cell receptor (beta chain) was carried out in a study of cytomegalovirus exposure and HLA in healthy donors (dated by TCRdb to the late 2010s). At the level of the whole study: A later analysis indicated that the 120 validation repertoires were generated on the platform also employed for the 670 or so repertoires of the first cohort. The aim of the study was to test whether cataloging public T cell receptors could identify signatures of past pathogen exposure. Along with the approximately 650-subject first cohort, a separate validation cohort of about 110 different subjects was used. To predict cytomegalovirus infection status, the study combined high-throughput TCR immunosequencing, statistical association of individual TCRs with disease status, and machine learning. General conclusions and limits of the study: It was suggested by the authors that the approach could potentially be generalized to other disease states and immunological phenotypes. A later analysis lacked HLA typing for the validation cohort, so it scored co-occurrence in that cohort across all 120 repertoires. A later analysis found that TCRs clustered in the first cohort also tended to co-occur in the approximately 120 validation repertoires, with 94% of cluster scores above 0. Across donors, most TCR sequences were observed very rarely, whereas some public TCRs were present in many individuals. The classifier was reported to diagnose cytomegalovirus status with high specificity and sensitivity in both the original cohort and the validation cohort. Three of the identified cytomegalovirus-associated TCR beta chains were confirmed in vitro to be specific for cytomegalovirus antigens. The study gave a list of more than 150 TCR beta chains associated with cytomegalovirus.

CDR1 is given as MGHRA and CDR2 as YSYEKL, both from the germline V gene. The CDR3 measures 12 amino acids from cysteine to phenylalanine. Only the CDR3 region is kept as DNA, spanning 36 bases read in frame from base 1. Trimming removed 3 bases from V and 15 bases from J, leaving 15 bases between the germline ends. Library preparation was by the immunoSEQ multiplex PCR assay. The paper's processing steps were these. A statistical classification framework was developed to diagnose cytomegalovirus status using the catalog of TCR beta chain sequences. Entries here come from immuneACCESS through TCRdb and include only in-frame sequences with V and J called. Some clones fail to appear in such tables; in the studies checked, an unresolved V gene covers under half of the shortfall, and the cause of the remainder is unknown. The V and J calls and clone size are taken from that table; D and trimming were inferred from the DNA. The sample table lists just under 65,000 clones, roughly 94% of them with a count of one. Of the sample, 7% falls within the top ten clones.

A note on this clone: The antigen it recognizes is unknown. No base qualities exist here, and no much larger clone lies one base off it.

Separate from the approximately 670-subject first cohort, the validation cohort of some 130 subjects was the group to which the donors belonged. Rearrangement joined TRBV4-1 to TRBJ2-1; the D gene is perhaps TRBD2, on 5 matching bases. The sequenced sample was PBMCs. This clonotype was sampled from a woman younger than 35 in good health and CMV-seropositive. The CDR3: CASSQANAGPFF. In nucleotides, the sequence is TGCGCCAGCAGCCAGGCAAATGCGGGCCCGTTCTTC.